This T cell receptor beta chain was recorded in a study of T cells expressing NK-cell markers. Regarding the study as a whole: The CD3+CD56-NKG2C+ fraction was also led by these clonotypes in a handful of donors.

Germline V CDR1 and CDR2: MNHNS, SASEGT. The CDR3 has 13 residues. With regard to this clonotype: What it binds is not known.

TCR beta libraries carry UMIs added by 5'RACE template switching. TCRdb reworked the 5' RACE reads into one entry per CDR3 protein, no DNA. Its table lists about 160,000 distinct CDR3 sequences. The receptor was isolated from a woman aged 18 to 75 in good health. Sequencing was done on a sample of blood T cells: a sorted CD56 or NKG2C T cell subset, CD4+ or CD8+ T cells, or bulk PBMC T cells (not recorded which). The chain combines TRBV6-1 with TRBJ1-1. The CDR3 protein is CASSPRDGVEAFF.